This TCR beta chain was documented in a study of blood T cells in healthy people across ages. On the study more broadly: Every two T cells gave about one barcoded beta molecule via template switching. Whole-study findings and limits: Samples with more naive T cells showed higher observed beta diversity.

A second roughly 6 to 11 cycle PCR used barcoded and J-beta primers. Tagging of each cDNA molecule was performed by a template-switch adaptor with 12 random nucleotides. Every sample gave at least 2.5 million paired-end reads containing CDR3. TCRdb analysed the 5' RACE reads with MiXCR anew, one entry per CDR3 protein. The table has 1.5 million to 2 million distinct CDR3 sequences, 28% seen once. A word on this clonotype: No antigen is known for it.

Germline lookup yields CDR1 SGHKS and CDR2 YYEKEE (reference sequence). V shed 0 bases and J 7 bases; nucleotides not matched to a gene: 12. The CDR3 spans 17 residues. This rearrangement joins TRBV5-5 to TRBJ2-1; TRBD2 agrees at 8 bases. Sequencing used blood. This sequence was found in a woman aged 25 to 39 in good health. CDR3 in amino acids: CASSLGTSGSFVNEQFF. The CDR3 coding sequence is TGTGCCAGCAGCTTGGGGACGAGCGGGAGCTTCGTTAATGAGCAGTTCTTC.